The present entry profiles one T cell receptor beta chain with its context. Its antigen is unidentified. The junction shows a germline mismatch at one end, possibly a read error. Deep-level assay runs were performed. Data came from immunoSEQ multiplex PCR; TCRdb stores just in-frame clones and leaves some out. The sample holds more than 1,200,000 clones, approximately 98.5% seen once. The germline V gene encodes CDR1 SEHNR and CDR2 FQNEAQ (reference sequence). The CDR3 consists of 13 residues. This specimen comes from a study of shared clonotypes between healthy human individuals. Study-level background: There were three CD4 naive, three CD4 memory, two CD8 naive and one CD8 memory plates per donor. General observations from the study: Some clonotypes were shared by all four sorted-subset donors, while others were not shared. The non-shared ones had lower generation probabilities than the shared ones.

J is TRBJ1-4 and V is TRBV7-9; TRBD1 might be the D (6 bases). Sequences were obtained from naive CD4+ T cells sorted from blood. Subset of the sample: CD45RA+ positively selected. The sequence derives from a man aged 25-40 years in good health. The chain's CDR3 is CASSLAWGAKLFF. CDR3 sequence (DNA): TGTGCCAGCAGCCTAGCGTGGGGGGCAAAACTGTTTTTT.